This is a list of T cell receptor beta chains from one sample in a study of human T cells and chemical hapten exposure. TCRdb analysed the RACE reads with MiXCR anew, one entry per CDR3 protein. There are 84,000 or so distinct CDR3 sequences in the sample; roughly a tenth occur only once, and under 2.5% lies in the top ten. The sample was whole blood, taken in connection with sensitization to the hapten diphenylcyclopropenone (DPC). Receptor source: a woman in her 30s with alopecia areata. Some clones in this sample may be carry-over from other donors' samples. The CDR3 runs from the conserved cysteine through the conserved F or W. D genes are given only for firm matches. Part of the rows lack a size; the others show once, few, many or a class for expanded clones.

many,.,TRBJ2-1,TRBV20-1,TGCAGTGCTCTTGACTGGGATGAGCAGTTCTTC,CSALDWDEQFF
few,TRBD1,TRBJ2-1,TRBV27,TGTGCCAGCAGTTTCGGACAGGGGCCTGGTGAGCAGTTCTTC,CASSFGQGPGEQFF
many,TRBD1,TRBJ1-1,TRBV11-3,TGTGCCAGCAGCCCCGTCCCGCGACAGGGCACTGAAGCTTTCTTT,CASSPVPRQGTEAFF
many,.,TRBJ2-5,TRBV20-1,TGCAGTGGACAGGACCCTGAGAGGTTCCAAGAGACCCAGTACTTC,CSGQDPERFQETQYF
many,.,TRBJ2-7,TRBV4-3,TGCGCCAGCAGCCACGGCGCATCCGAGCAGTACTTC,CASSHGASEQYF
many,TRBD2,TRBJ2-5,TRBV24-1,TGTGCCACCAGTGCCCGCGGACTAGCGGGAGAAGAGACCCAGTACTTC,CATSARGLAGEETQYF
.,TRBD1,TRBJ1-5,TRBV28,TGTGCGGGGAGAGGGGGCCTTCGTCAGCCCCAGCATTTT,CAGRGGLRQPQHF
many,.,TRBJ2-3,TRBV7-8,TGTGCCAGCAGCTTCAGGGACGGCTTCACAGATACGCAGTATTTT,CASSFRDGFTDTQYF
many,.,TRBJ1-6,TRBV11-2,TGTGCCAGCAGGGACAGCAATTCACCCCTCCACTTT,CASRDSNSPLHF
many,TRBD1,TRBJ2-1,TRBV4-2,TGTGCCAGCAGCCAGGTGGACAGGGAGTCCGAGCAGTTCTTC,CASSQVDRESEQFF
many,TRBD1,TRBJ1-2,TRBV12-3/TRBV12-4,TGTGCCAGCACCTCAGGGACAGACAATGGCTACACCTTC,CASTSGTDNGYTF
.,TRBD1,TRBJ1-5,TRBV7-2,TGTGCCAGCAGTCCTGAAGGGGGACAGCCTAATCAGCCCCAGCATTTT,CASSPEGGQPNQPQHF
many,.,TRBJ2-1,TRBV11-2,TGTGCCAGCAGCCACCGGTACAATGAGCAGTTCTTC,CASSHRYNEQFF
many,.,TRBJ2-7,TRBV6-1,TGTGCCAGCAAGGTCGGCCCTGCCTCCTACGAGCAGTACTTC,CASKVGPASYEQYF
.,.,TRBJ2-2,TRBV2,TGTGCCAGCAGCCTCAGAGTCCCGGGCGCCGGGGAGCTGTTTTTT,CASSLRVPGAGELFF
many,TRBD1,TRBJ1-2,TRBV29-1,TGCAGCGTTGGGAATCAGGGGGAATTGTATGGCTACACCTTC,CSVGNQGELYGYTF
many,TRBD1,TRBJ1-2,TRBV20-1,TGCAGTGCTAGAGATCCGGTAGGGGGCGGCGGCTACACCTTC,CSARDPVGGGGYTF
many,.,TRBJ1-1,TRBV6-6,TGTGCCAGCAATCGTGAGGGGACACGCACTCAGAACACTGAAGCTTTCTTT,CASNREGTRTQNTEAFF
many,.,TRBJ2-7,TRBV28,TGTGCCACCAGTGGCGCCTACGAGCAGTACTTC,CATSGAYEQYF
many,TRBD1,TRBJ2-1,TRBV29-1,TGCAGCGTTATTTGGTGGGGGGACAGGGGCGGCAATGAGCAGTTCTTC,CSVIWWGDRGGNEQFF
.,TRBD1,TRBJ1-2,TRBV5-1,TGCGCCAACAGCTCTGGACAGGCTGTCTATGGCTACACCTTC,CANSSGQAVYGYTF
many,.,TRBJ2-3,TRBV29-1,TGCAGCGTTGAATCCGGGAGCACAGATACGCAGTATTTT,CSVESGSTDTQYF
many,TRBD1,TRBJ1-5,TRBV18,TGTGCCAGCTCACCCGGACAGGGGAGTAGCAATCAGCCCCAGCATTTT,CASSPGQGSSNQPQHF
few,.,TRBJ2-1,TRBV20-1,TGCAGTGCTATTGAATCCTACAATGAGCAGTTCTTC,CSAIESYNEQFF
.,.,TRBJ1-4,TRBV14,TGTGCCAGCAGCCTCCGACGGACAACTAAAGAAAAACTGTTTTTT,CASSLRRTTKEKLFF
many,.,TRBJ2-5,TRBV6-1,TGTGCCAGCAGTGATCTTCAGAAAGAGACCCAGTACTTC,CASSDLQKETQYF
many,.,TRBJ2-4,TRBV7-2,TGTGCCAGCAGCTCGAGGCCCATCCGGGCCCTCGACATTCAGTACTTC,CASSSRPIRALDIQYF
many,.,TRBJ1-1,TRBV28,TGTGCCAGCAGTTCGCCTTTCAGGGTGAAGGGGCTCGCTGAAGCTTTCTTT,CASSSPFRVKGLAEAFF